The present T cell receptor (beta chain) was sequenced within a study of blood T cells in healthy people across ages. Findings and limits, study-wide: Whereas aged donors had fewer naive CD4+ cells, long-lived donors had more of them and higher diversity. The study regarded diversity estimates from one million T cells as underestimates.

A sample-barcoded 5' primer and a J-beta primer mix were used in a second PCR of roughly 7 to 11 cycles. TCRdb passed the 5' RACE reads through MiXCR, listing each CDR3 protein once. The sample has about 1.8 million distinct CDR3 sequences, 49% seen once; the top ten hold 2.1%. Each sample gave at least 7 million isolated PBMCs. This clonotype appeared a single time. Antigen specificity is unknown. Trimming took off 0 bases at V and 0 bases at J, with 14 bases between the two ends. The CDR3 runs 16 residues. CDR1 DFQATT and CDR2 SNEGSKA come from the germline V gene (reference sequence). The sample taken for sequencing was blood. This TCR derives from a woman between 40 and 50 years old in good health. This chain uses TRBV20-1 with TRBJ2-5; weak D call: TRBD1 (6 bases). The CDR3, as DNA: TGCAGTGCTAGAGATGGAGAAGAGGGGGACCAAGAGACCCAGTACTTC. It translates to CSARDGEEGDQETQYF.